One and the same sample provided the 16 T cell receptor beta chains below, sequenced in a study of CD8+ T cells in alopecia areata. Treatment here: oral pan-JAK inhibitor, 5-10 mg twice daily. Sequencing relied on a cDNA template that was reverse transcribed from extracted RNA. Assay used: immunoSEQ multiplex PCR; TCRdb lists only in-frame clones, some missing. The table lists over 150,000 clones, 50% to 60% of them singletons. The source material was CD4+ T cells sorted from blood, sampled at week 4, from a patient treated with tofacitinib. Receptors originate from a human donor with alopecia areata.

The chain is built from TRBV7-2 and TRBJ2-5; the match to TRBD1 covers 9 bases. Per germline, CDR1 SGHTA and CDR2 FQGNSA. The CDR3 sequence is 14 residues long. V lost 5 bases to trimming and J lost 2 bases; unmatched junction nucleotides: 3. The CDR3: CASSRGTGQETQYF. CDR3 nucleotides: TGTGCCAGCAGCCGTGGGACAGGGCAAGAGACCCAGTACTTC. The full variable domain, with the rest looked up from reference TRBV7-2 and TRBJ2-5, is GAGVSQSPSNKVTEKGKDVELRCDPISGHTALYWYRQSLGQGLEFLIYFQGNSAPDKSGLPSDRFSAERTGGSVSTLTIQRTQQEDSAVYLCASSRGTGQETQYFGPGTRLLVL.

The chain has TRBV30 and TRBJ2-7, with 9 bases aligning to TRBD1. Germline V gene data show CDR1 as GTSNPN and CDR2 as SVGIG (reference sequence). V lost 4 bases and J lost 1; bases outside the gene matches: 11. The CDR3 is 16 residues long. The CDR3 here is CAWKLRPGQGSYEQYF. The CDR3 nucleotides read TGTGCCTGGAAATTGCGGCCGGGACAGGGATCCTACGAGCAGTACTTC.

The V and J genes are TRBV7-2 and TRBJ2-6; a possible D gene is TRBD1 (6 bases). This CDR3 comprises 15 residues. Germline V lookup: CDR1 SGHTA, CDR2 FQGNSA. Trimming stripped 5 bases from V and 2 bases from J, with 10 bases between. CDR3 in amino acids: CASSEGGAGANVLTF. CDR3 in DNA: TGTGCCAGCAGCGAAGGGGGAGCTGGGGCCAACGTCCTGACTTTC.

The V call is TRBV2, the J call TRBJ2-2; no definite D call. Germline-derived CDR1 and CDR2 are SNHLY and FYNNEI. This CDR3 contains 12 residues. The V end was cut by 6 bases, the J end by 2 bases, with 4 bases between. The CDR3 protein is CASRKNTGELFF. The DNA of the CDR3 is TGTGCCAGCAGGAAAAACACCGGGGAGCTGTTTTTT.

This clone came up a few times. The chain recombines TRBV29-1 with TRBJ2-3, with D hard to call. V was pared by 2 bases and J by 2 bases, with 17 bases between. This CDR3 region has 16 residues. CDR1 and CDR2 from the germline V gene are SQVTM and ANQGSEA. The chain's CDR3 is CSVERIERGHTDTQYF. The CDR3 DNA reads TGCAGCGTTGAAAGAATTGAGCGCGGCCACACAGATACGCAGTATTTT.

This clone showed up just once. The chain carries TRBV5-1 and TRBJ2-7; TRBD1 aligns across 7 bases. CDR3 size: 16 residues. Germline lookup yields CDR1 SGHRS and CDR2 YFSETQ. Losses at the gene ends were 0 bases for V and 5 bases for J; bases not matched to a gene: 11. The CDR3 nucleotides are TGCGCCAGCAGCTTGGCGTCGGAGACAGGGTTGCACGAGCAGTACTTC. Protein: CASSLASETGLHEQYF.

The rearrangement uses TRBV29-1 and TRBJ1-1; maybe TRBD1 (6 bases). V lost 6 bases and J lost 3, with 14 bases in between. CDR3 length equals 13 residues. From germline, CDR1 is SQVTM and CDR2 ANQGSEA. CDR3: CSVDPGAYTEAFF. The CDR3 DNA is TGCAGCGTGGACCCAGGGGCGTACACTGAAGCTTTCTTT.

V gene TRBV6-1 combines with J gene TRBJ2-7, with a possible D match to TRBD2 (6 bases). The CDR3 has 15 amino acids. The germline V gene has CDR1 MNHNS and CDR2 SASEGT. V was cut by 5 bases and J by 2 bases, with 16 bases left in between. The CDR3 nucleotides read TGTGCCAGCAGTCCCACCCGCGGGACCACCTACGAGCAGTACTTC. Translated, it gives CASSPTRGTTYEQYF.

The DNA for the CDR3 is TGCAGCGTGGACAGGGAAGGCGGGAGTCGGTATACGCAGTATTTT. It is translated as CSVDREGGSRYTQYF. The gene calls are TRBV29-1 and TRBJ2-3, with D tentatively TRBD1 (8 bases). Trimming left V 6 bases short and J 7 bases short, with 23 bases between. Germline CDR1 and CDR2: SQVTM and ANQGSEA. CDR3 length equals 15 residues.

This clone was observed a few times. The chain carries TRBV29-1 and TRBJ1-1; a possible D gene is TRBD1 (6 bases). Germline loops: CDR1 SQVTM, CDR2 ANQGSEA. V lost 2 bases and J lost 1, with 8 bases in between. The CDR3 has 13 amino acids. As DNA, the CDR3 is TGCAGCGTTGAAACAGGGCCGAACACTGAAGCTTTCTTT. Protein: CSVETGPNTEAFF.

This chain connects TRBV25-1 to TRBJ2-5; 8 bases align to TRBD2. The germline CDR1 and CDR2 sequences are MGHDK and SYGVNS. J lost 2 bases, V lost 3 bases, and 11 bases had no gene match. The CDR3 spans 17 residues. The CDR3 here is CASSDGTRRALQETQYF. The CDR3 DNA is TGTGCCAGCAGTGACGGGACTAGAAGAGCTTTACAAGAGACCCAGTACTTC.

The chain uses TRBV13 and TRBJ2-5, with 7 bases matching TRBD2. The germline CDR1 and CDR2 sequences are PRHDT and FYEKMQ (reference sequence). The CDR3 covers 14 residues. Trimming took 3 bases from V and 5 from J; bases not matched to a gene: 6. The CDR3, as DNA: TGTGCCAGCAGCTTGATTGGGAGGGCCGAGACCCAGTACTTC. Encoded protein: CASSLIGRAETQYF.

The chain couples TRBV30 to TRBJ2-7; 14 bases are a match to TRBD2. Looked up from germline, CDR1 is GTSNPN and CDR2 is SVGIG (reference sequence). This CDR3 comprises 13 residues. With V trimmed by 7 bases and J by 5 bases, 4 bases remained unmatched. Here the CDR3 DNA reads TGTGCCTTAAAGACTAGCGGGAGGGACGAGCAGTACTTC. It specifies CALKTSGRDEQYF.

Only one count was recorded for this clone. J is TRBJ2-3 and V is TRBV29-1; tentatively, D is TRBD2 (6 bases). The CDR3 totals 12 residues. Trimming took 4 bases from V and 6 from J, leaving 11 bases between them. CDR1 and CDR2 from the germline V gene are SQVTM and ANQGSEA. The CDR3: CSVGIGGDTQYF. CDR3 coding DNA: TGCAGCGTTGGTATAGGAGGGGATACGCAGTATTTT.

The V call is TRBV5-1, the J call TRBJ2-5, with TRBD2 matching 11 bases. The germline CDR1 and CDR2 sequences are SGHRS and YFSETQ. After removal of 0 bases from V and 5 bases from J, the junction contained 6 bases not matched to a gene. The CDR3 covers 16 residues. CDR3 coding DNA: TGCGCCAGCAGCTTGGTTCTAGCGGGAGGTGTGGAGACCCAGTACTTC. This codes for CASSLVLAGGVETQYF.

The gene calls are TRBV6-4 and TRBJ2-1, with 8 positions matching TRBD2. This CDR3 comprises 14 residues. J lost 6 bases, V lost 8 bases, and 9 bases had no gene match. CDR1 and CDR2 from the germline V gene are MRHNA and SNTAGT. The CDR3 DNA is TGTGCCAGCTCCCGGGAGGGCCGAGGCAATGAGCAGTTCTTC. It translates to CASSREGRGNEQFF.